The clone carrying this T cell receptor beta chain was seen repeatedly, ten times or more. Its target is not known. This sample was included in a study of tumor and adjacent non-tumor tissue in lung cancer. About the study: Histology: about 13 adenocarcinoma, a couple of squamous cell carcinoma, 1 small cell lung cancer. Whole-study results and caveats: Compared with tumor, normal lung showed significantly lower TCR diversity.

Three rounds of nested PCR, following a modified ARM-PCR protocol, produced the TCRbeta library. Using its own MiXCR run on the multiplex PCR reads, TCRdb lists one record per CDR3 protein. The sample includes approximately 79,000 distinct CDR3 sequences, less than 85% of them seen just once. Germline V gene data show CDR1 as SGHDN and CDR2 as FVKESK. V lost 1 base and J lost 6, with 10 bases in between. The CDR3 spans 14 residues. RNA was extracted from bulk tissue without any cell sorting. Distant lung tissue was collected more than 3 cm away from the tumor edge. Newly diagnosed lung cancer patients had thoracic surgery in China, August–late 2014, without prior chemotherapy.

J is TRBJ2-1 and V is TRBV14; no clear D. This receptor was identified in a man in his 70s with non-small cell lung cancer. The sample consisted of distant non-tumor lung tissue. CDR3 sequence (DNA): TGTGCCAGCAGCCAAGTAGGCAGGTTCAATGAGCAGTTCTTC. Translated, it gives CASSQVGRFNEQFF.